The clone carrying this T cell receptor beta chain was seen a handful of times. Its matching antigen is unknown. This sample was taken from a study of identical twins. The CDR3 is 16 residues long. V lost 6 bases, J lost 0 bases, and 18 bases lay in between. CDR1 MNHEY and CDR2 SMNVEV come from the germline V gene (reference sequence). cDNA molecules carried unique molecular identifiers, and template switching added a universal primer site. TCRdb passed the 5' RACE reads through MiXCR, listing each CDR3 protein once. Among approximately 600,000 distinct CDR3 sequences listed, 9.5% to 10% were seen once. Overall study findings and caveats: In drawing conclusions, the study used cross-sectional statistical analysis and did not follow the same donors.

These data also featured in a second study, about yellow fever vaccine responses in identical twins. Turning to that study: Reportedly, the T cell response mounted by twins to vaccine seemed partly convergent, partly personalized.

This chain uses TRBV27 with TRBJ2-7; weak D call: TRBD1 (5 bases). The TCR comes from a woman under 30 in good health. Sequencing was done on a sample of PBMCs. The CDR3 DNA follows: TGTGCCAGCAGCCGATCCCAAAGACAGATCTCCTACGAGCAGTACTTC. As protein: CASSRSQRQISYEQYF.